This TCR beta chain derives from a study of identifying expanded T cells in peripheral blood. Study-level points and caveats: Variance in clone template counts between two-week samples significantly increased with total template count across all healthy donors. Roughly 1.1 clones differed between technical replicates, versus approximately 16 and 19 over time.

Libraries were prepared by immunoSEQ multiplex PCR; TCRdb keeps only in-frame clonotypes and omits some of them. The repertoire consists of around 94,000 clones, with approximately 88% occurring once and the leading ten covering roughly 13%. Collection occurred without any documented infections or immune events in donors. A note on this clone: Its specificity is unknown.

CDR3 length: 19 residues. Sample: blood. The chain couples TRBV21-1 to TRBJ2-7; TRBD2, the table's D call, was not compared with the DNA. TRBV21-1 is assigned pseudogene status. This TCR came from a person between 18 and 70 years old in good health. CDR3: CASSKAGGPQRKGLYEQYF. CDR3 bases: TGTGCCAGCAGCAAAGCGGGGGGACCCCAAAGAAAGGGGCTCTACGAGCAGTACTTC.